This T cell receptor (beta chain) was documented in a study of blood T cell repertoires in COVID-19. As handled by the study authors: Nucleated cell counts were estimated from reference gene primer amplification. Sequencing was performed with immunoSEQ multiplex PCR; in TCRdb, only in-frame clones are kept and a portion is missing. D and trimming come from the DNA, and the V and J calls and clone size come from that table. The data hold about 260,000 clones, with 80% to 90% observed a single time. Germline-derived CDR1 and CDR2 are SGHNT and YYREEE (reference sequence). There are 13 residues in the CDR3. V gave up 2 bases and J gave up 2 bases, with 7 bases separating them.

V gene TRBV5-4 combines with J gene TRBJ1-2, with D perhaps TRBD1 (5 bases). The TCR sequence derives from a woman between 40 and 55 years old with acute or convalescent COVID-19. The sequencing input was peripheral blood. CDR3 coding DNA: TGTGCCAGCAGCTTACAGGAGAACTATGGCTACACCTTC. It translates to CASSLQENYGYTF.